This TCR beta chain was identified in a study of cytomegalovirus exposure and HLA in healthy donors. Sequencing used immunoSEQ multiplex PCR; TCRdb keeps in-frame clones, though not all of them. In the table there are 110,000 to 150,000 clones, approximately 94% of which are singletons. CDR3 length: 13 amino acids. The V segment lost 6 bases and the J segment 0 bases; nucleotides outside the gene matches: 5. Per the germline V gene, CDR1 is SQVTM and CDR2 is ANQGSEA. This clonotype was obtained from a man aged 18 to 30 in good health and CMV-seropositive. The source material was PBMCs. The chain uses TRBV29-1 and TRBJ2-7, with 7 bases aligning to TRBD1. CDR3 sequence: CSVPGQTSYEQYF. The CDR3 DNA reads TGCAGCGTACCGGGACAGACCTCCTACGAGCAGTACTTC.